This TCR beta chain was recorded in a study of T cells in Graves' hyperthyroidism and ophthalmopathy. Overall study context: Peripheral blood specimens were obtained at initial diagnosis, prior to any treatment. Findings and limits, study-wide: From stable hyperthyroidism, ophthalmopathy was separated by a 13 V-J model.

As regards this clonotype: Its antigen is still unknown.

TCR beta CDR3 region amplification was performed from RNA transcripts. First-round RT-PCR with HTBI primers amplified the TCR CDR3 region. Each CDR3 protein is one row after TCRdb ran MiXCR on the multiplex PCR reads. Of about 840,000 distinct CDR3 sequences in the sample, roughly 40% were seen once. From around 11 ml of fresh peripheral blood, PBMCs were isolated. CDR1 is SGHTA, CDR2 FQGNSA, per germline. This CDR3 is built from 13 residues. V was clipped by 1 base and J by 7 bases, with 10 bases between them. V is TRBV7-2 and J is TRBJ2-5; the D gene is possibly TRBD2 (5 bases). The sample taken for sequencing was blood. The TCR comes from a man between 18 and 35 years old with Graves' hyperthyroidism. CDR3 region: CASSLGMGATQYF. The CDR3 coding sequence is TGTGCCAGCAGCTTAGGAATGGGAGCGACCCAGTACTTC.